The clone carrying this T cell receptor (beta chain) was detected ten times or more. Antigen: not known. This record comes from a study of spatial heterogeneity in lung cancer. Study details: Counts of TCR transcripts in tumor regions correlated strongly with a T cell module score (derived from matched bulk RNA-seq).

In the library, each TCR cDNA molecule bore its own unique molecular identifier. TCRdb processed the 5' RACE reads anew with MiXCR; each CDR3 protein has one entry. The sample lists some 97,000 distinct CDR3 sequences, nearly 4.5% occurring once. Findings of the study overall: Intratumoral expanded alpha and beta TCR counts were found to track tumor mutation counts.

Germline CDR1 and CDR2: DFQATT and SNEGSKA (reference sequence). CDR3 length: 14 amino acids. Trimming took 3 bases from V and 10 from J; bases not matched to a gene: 11. Sample time point: sample taken at primary tumor resection. Material for sequencing was whole RNA from tumor, nontumor lung or frozen PBMC, left unsorted. The V gene is TRBV20-1, the J gene TRBJ1-4, with 7 positions matching TRBD1. The TCR comes from a male donor with early-stage non-small cell lung cancer. The sample was lung tumor tissue, taken at surgery. CDR3: CSARPEDRFPKLFF. CDR3 DNA: TGCAGTGCTAGGCCCGAGGACAGGTTCCCAAAACTGTTTTTT.